The present T cell receptor beta chain was sequenced within a study of cytomegalovirus exposure and HLA in healthy donors. Points from the study as a whole: Evidence from a later analysis indicated that most CMV-associated TCR beta chains looked HLA-restricted.

About this clone: Antigen unknown.

Primers: 60 Vbeta forward and 13 Jbeta reverse. Assay: immunoSEQ multiplex PCR; the TCRdb copy retains only in-frame clones and omits some. The sample holds 85,000 to 130,000 clones; about four fifths are singletons and the top ten take around 4%. Source material: PBMCs. The origin of this receptor is a female donor in good health and CMV-seropositive.

Written as DNA, the CDR3 is TGTGCCAGCAGACCCCAGCAGGGCCAAAACACTGAAGCTTTCTTT. It encodes CASRPQQGQNTEAFF. This chain connects TRBV6-5 to TRBJ1-1; possibly TRBD1 for D (5 bases). The CDR3 runs to 15 residues. With 6 bases removed from V and 2 bases from J, the gap between germline ends came to 16 bases. Germline CDR1 is MNHEY and CDR2 is SVGAGI.